This TCR beta chain was captured by sequencing in a study of post-analysis software for immune sequencing data. Overall study: Included courses were relapsing-remitting and secondary progressive multiple sclerosis; progressive-relapsing multiple sclerosis was also included.

Study-level findings and limits: Elevated frequency relative to controls characterized a handful of TRBV segments in patients, TRBV5-6, TRBV5-1 and TRBV20-1 among them. Strong co-clustering by F measure linked samples that shared a preparation batch. People with multiple sclerosis had a significantly lower normalized Chao1 diversity than controls did.

Unique molecular identifiers were carried by the TCR beta cDNA libraries. The source material, roughly 0.9 to 11 million T cells, gave rise to about 500,000 cDNA molecules. One entry per CDR3 protein results from TCRdb running MiXCR on the PCR reads. The sample carries 350,000 to 500,000 distinct CDR3 sequences, less than 40% recorded once. Of note for this clonotype: Its antigen is unidentified.

This CDR3 spans 15 amino acids. After removal of 2 bases from V and 1 base from J, the junction contained 3 bases not matched to a gene. The germline V gene encodes CDR1 MNHEY and CDR2 SVGEGT. This sequence was found in a girl aged 2 to 9 with multiple sclerosis. The chain carries TRBV6-2 or TRBV6-3 and TRBJ2-5; TRBD2 agrees at 8 bases. Sample: blood. Here the CDR3 reads CASSYELAVQETQYF. CDR3 DNA: TGTGCCAGCAGTTACGAACTAGCGGTCCAAGAGACCCAGTACTTC.